Below are 9 T cell receptor beta chains sequenced from a single sample in a study of blood T cell repertoires in COVID-19 (dated by TCRdb to 2018 to 2021). Library preparation employed the immunoSEQ multiplex PCR assay. The table comes from immuneACCESS by way of TCRdb, which keeps in-frame sequences with V and J called. Part of the clones is missing from these tables; in studies checked, under half for an unresolved V gene and the rest for unknown reasons. Counted in this sample were about 290,000 clones; around nine tenths of them appeared once. The ten biggest clones cover around 10% of the sample. Sequenced sample: peripheral blood. The receptor set was obtained from a woman in her 30s with COVID-19, enrolled during active disease.

This clone occurred once. The chain combines TRBV10-2 with TRBJ1-4, with 7 bases lining up with TRBD1. J lost 8 bases, V lost 6 bases, and 12 bases had no gene match. The CDR3 length is 15 residues. Germline V gene data show CDR1 as WSHSY and CDR2 as SAAADI. The DNA of the CDR3 is TGCGCCAGCAGGATAAACAGGGGAGGAGGAGAAAAACTGTTTTTT. Its protein product is CASRINRGGGEKLFF.

This clone has only one observation. The chain is built from TRBV19 and TRBJ1-2, with D possibly being TRBD1 (5 bases). Per germline, CDR1 LNHDA and CDR2 SQIVND (reference sequence). This CDR3 spans 14 amino acids. V was pared by 7 bases and J by 4 bases, with 16 bases between. The CDR3 nucleotides are TGTGCCAGTACCCCCAGGGTTTCGGTCTATGGCTACACCTTC. Encoded protein: CASTPRVSVYGYTF.

CDR3 in DNA: TGTGCCAGCAGTTTGTCGTTTACCCGGGGAAGGGAGACCCAGTACTTC. Its translation is CASSLSFTRGRETQYF. V and J are TRBV27 and TRBJ2-5; D is possibly TRBD2 (5 bases). Trimming cost V 3 bases and J 5 bases, with 19 bases left between them. This CDR3 is 16 amino acids long. Germline V lookup: CDR1 MNHEY, CDR2 SMNVEV (reference sequence).

J is TRBJ2-7 and V is TRBV10-2, with 10 bases matching TRBD2. V was clipped by 6 bases and J by 2 bases; unmatched bases: 7. The CDR3 is 15 amino acids. CDR1 and CDR2 (germline): WSHSY, SAAADI. The CDR3, as DNA: TGCGCCAGCAGCATATCTAGCGGGGGTGCCTACGAGCAGTACTTC. It codes for CASSISSGGAYEQYF.

The CDR3 coding sequence is TGCGCCAGCAGTGAAATACCGCTAAACTATGGCTACACCTTC. Translation: CASSEIPLNYGYTF. V and J are TRBV10-2 and TRBJ1-2, with no clear D. Germline loops: CDR1 WSHSY, CDR2 SAAADI. CDR3 length equals 14 residues. The V end was cut by 3 bases, the J end by 2 bases, with 10 bases between.

There are a few counts of this clone. The genes are TRBV7-2 and TRBJ2-1, with 11 bases matching TRBD2. Trimming removed 1 base from V and 9 bases from J; junction bases left unmatched: 8. Germline V gene lookup returns CDR1 SGHTA and CDR2 FQGNSA. This CDR3 is 16 amino acids long. CDR3: CASSLERLAGGGEQFF. CDR3 DNA sequence: TGTGCCAGCAGCTTAGAAAGGCTAGCGGGGGGTGGTGAGCAGTTCTTC.

The genes are TRBV3-1 (or the pseudogene TRBV3-2) and TRBJ1-2; possibly TRBD1 for D (5 bases). The CDR3 extends over 12 amino acids. Trimming shortened V by 4 bases and J by 7 bases, and 10 bases separated the two germline ends. Germline loops: CDR1 LGHDT, CDR2 YNNKEL (reference sequence). The CDR3 DNA reads TGTGCCAGCAGCCCAAGGGGACTTGGCTACACCTTC. It is translated as CASSPRGLGYTF.

V is TRBV7-9 and J is TRBJ1-2; no clear D gene. CDR1 and CDR2 (germline): SEHNR, FQNEAQ (reference sequence). V was cut by 4 bases and J by 6 bases, with 12 bases left in between. The CDR3 extends over 13 amino acids. Written as DNA, the CDR3 is TGTGCCAGCAGCTCGAAGCGACGTCATGGCTACACCTTC. Its protein product is CASSSKRRHGYTF.

This clone occurred once. This CDR3 reads CASRARGWGSYEQYF. The CDR3 nucleotides are TGTGCCAGCAGGGCTCGGGGGTGGGGCTCCTACGAGCAGTACTTC. The chain combines TRBV27 with TRBJ2-7; TRBD2 might be the D (6 bases). With 6 bases removed from V and 0 bases from J, the gap between germline ends came to 15 bases. This CDR3 has 15 residues. Per the germline V gene, CDR1 is MNHEY and CDR2 is SMNVEV (reference sequence).